In this sample, the clone carrying this T cell receptor beta chain turned up many times. Its antigen is unknown. This record comes from a study of neurological immune-mediated disorders. The CDR3 extends over 17 amino acids. V lost 3 bases to trimming and J lost 5 bases; unmatched junction nucleotides: 15. Germline V CDR1 and CDR2: DFQATT, SNEGSKA (reference sequence). The cDNA was generated by 5'RACE with 10-nucleotide random UMIs. TCRdb recomputed calls from the 5' RACE reads with MiXCR, one row per CDR3 protein. The profile shows around 52,000 distinct CDR3 sequences, about 5.8% of them singletons. Study observations and caveats: The study found the most TCR clonal expansion in HTLV-1-associated myelopathy and the least in multiple sclerosis, below healthy controls.

This sequence originates from a woman in her late teens or twenties with multiple sclerosis. The chain joins TRBV20-1 to TRBJ2-1; 8 positions agree with TRBD2. Source material: CD4+ T cells from blood. The CDR3 loop reads CSASTTLAGSPNNEQFF. The CDR3 region has the DNA TGCAGTGCTAGCACCACTTTAGCGGGATCACCTAACAATGAGCAGTTCTTC.